This paragraph reports one TCR beta chain. Its antigen is undetermined. These data originate in a study of OX40 agonist ivuxolimab in advanced cancers. Study-wide findings and caveats: Compared with CD4+, CD8+ T cells on average had more expanded clones. The 0.1-3.0 mg/kg partial responders had among the lowest clonal expansion.

CDR1 and CDR2 (germline): SGHVS, FQNEAQ. The CDR3 covers 14 residues. Trimming removed 5 bases at V and 1 base at J, with 8 bases between. Sequenced by immunoSEQ multiplex PCR; TCRdb stores in-frame clones only, minus some. The sample comprises tens of thousands of clones, 70% to 90% of which are singletons, and about 2% rests with the top ten. The receptor's source is an adult with an advanced solid tumor such as melanoma, head and neck, liver or kidney cancer. This sequence joins TRBV7-8 and TRBJ2-2, with a tentative D call TRBD1 (5 bases). This sample comprised CD4+ or CD8+ T cells sorted from blood, obtained in a trial of the OX40 agonist ivuxolimab. CDR3 loop: CASSLQVNTGELFF. The CDR3 DNA reads as TGTGCCAGCAGCCTACAGGTGAACACCGGGGAGCTGTTTTTT.